The next 9 T cell receptor beta chains were all read from a single sample in a study of control samples from healthy donors and cancer patients. Data came from immunoSEQ multiplex PCR; TCRdb stores just in-frame clones and leaves some out. Of about 92,000 clones listed, almost 85% are singletons. Sample: blood. Receptors were obtained from a woman aged 55-70 years in good health.

CDR3 sequence reads: CASSHKPYWAGALGETQYF. In nucleotides, the CDR3 is TGTGCCAGCAGCCACAAGCCATACTGGGCGGGTGCCCTGGGGGAGACCCAGTACTTC. This chain joins TRBV3-1 (or the pseudogene TRBV3-2) and TRBJ2-5; tentative D call: TRBD2 (5 bases). The CDR3 loop spans 19 amino acids. Deletions cut 3 bases from V and 5 bases from J, with 28 bases between. Germline V gives CDR1 LGHDT, CDR2 YNNKEL (reference sequence).

The chain has TRBV28 and TRBJ2-2; D is perhaps TRBD2 (5 bases). CDR1 is MDHEN, CDR2 SYDVKM, per germline. The V end was cut by 5 bases, the J end by 2 bases, with 15 bases between. The CDR3 is 16 residues long. As DNA, the CDR3 is TGTGCCAGCAGTCCCCACCGGACTGTAAACACCGGGGAGCTGTTTTTT. As protein: CASSPHRTVNTGELFF.

The chain is built from TRBV4-1 and TRBJ2-1; a possible D gene is TRBD2 (5 bases). Germline V gene sequence: CDR1 MGHRA, CDR2 YSYEKL. The CDR3 runs 15 residues. With 4 bases removed from V and 4 bases from J, the gap between germline ends came to 14 bases. The CDR3 region is CASSPQGRRYNEQFF. The CDR3 DNA sequence: TGCGCCAGCAGCCCTCAAGGGAGACGGTACAATGAGCAGTTCTTC.

The rearrangement uses TRBV5-1 and TRBJ1-2; D might be TRBD1 (5 bases). CDR1 is SGHRS and CDR2 is YFSETQ in the germline V gene. The CDR3 contains 14 residues. The germline V and J ends were trimmed by 4 bases and 7 bases, with 17 bases remaining between them. The chain's CDR3 is CASSTNTGRSGYTF. The CDR3 coding sequence is TGCGCCAGCAGCACTAATACAGGTCGGAGTGGCTACACCTTC.

The chain uses TRBV4-3 and TRBJ2-6; D tentatively reads TRBD1 or TRBD2 (5 bases each). The CDR3 has 16 residues. Germline values: CDR1 LGHNA, CDR2 YSLEER. Trimming left V 1 base short and J 1 base short, with 8 bases between. CDR3 in amino acids: CASSQGEGSGANVLTF. CDR3 coding DNA: TGCGCCAGCAGCCAAGGCGAGGGGTCTGGGGCCAACGTCCTGACTTTC.

The chain combines TRBV4-1 with TRBJ2-1; D is uncertain. From germline, CDR1 is MGHRA and CDR2 YSYEKL. V lost 1 base to trimming and J lost 7 bases, with 11 bases between them. The CDR3 has 14 residues. This CDR3 reads CASSQATRGNEQFF. The CDR3 DNA is TGCGCCAGCAGCCAAGCCACAAGAGGTAATGAGCAGTTCTTC.

The V gene is TRBV5-1, the J gene TRBJ1-6, with D perhaps matching TRBD1 (5 bases). Germline V gives CDR1 SGHRS, CDR2 YFSETQ. V lost 1 base, J lost 5 bases, and 10 bases lay in between. The CDR3 length is 15 residues. The CDR3: CASSLMTADNSPLHF. The CDR3 coding sequence is TGCGCCAGCAGCTTGATGACAGCCGATAATTCACCCCTCCACTTT. The full variable domain, in which reference TRBV5-1 and TRBJ1-6 provide the parts outside the CDR3, is KAGVTQTPRYLIKTRGQQVTLSCSPISGHRSVSWYQQTPGQGLQFLFEYFSETQRNKGNFPGRFSGRQFSNSRSEMNVSTLELGDSALYLCASSLMTADNSPLHFGNGTRLTVT.

As DNA, the CDR3 is TGTGCCAGCAGTGGTGGACAGCCAACTAATGAAAAACTGTTTTTT. Translation gives CASSGGQPTNEKLFF. This chain joins TRBV27 and TRBJ1-4, with D maybe TRBD1 (6 bases). CDR1 and CDR2 (germline): MNHEY, SMNVEV (reference sequence). The CDR3 has 15 amino acids. The V end was cut by 5 bases, the J end by 0 bases, with 10 bases between.

There are a few counts of this clone. Relative to the germline gene, one junction end is altered; a read error may explain this. The V and J genes are TRBV6-5 and TRBJ2-7, with D perhaps matching TRBD1 or TRBD2 (6 bases each). The V gene's germline CDR1 is MNHEY and CDR2 SVGAGI. The CDR3 loop spans 13 amino acids. The chain's CDR3 is CASSYGHGGFPSF. The CDR3, as DNA: TGTGCCAGCAGTTACGGTCACGGGGGCTTTCCGTCTTTC.